This T cell receptor beta chain was obtained from a study of identical twins' blood T cells. Sample barcodes were added at both library ends during cDNA synthesis. TCRdb analysed the 5' RACE reads with MiXCR anew, one entry per CDR3 protein. The profile covers roughly 380,000 distinct CDR3 sequences, with about 28% appearing a single time and 5.5% to 6.5% taken by the ten largest. V was clipped by 5 bases and J by 6 bases; unmatched bases: 10. Per germline, CDR1 SGHRS and CDR2 YFSETQ. The CDR3 sequence is 15 residues long. Input material: PBMCs. V usage is TRBV5-1 and J usage is TRBJ2-2; 7 bases are shared with TRBD1. The receptor was derived from a woman aged 18 to 50 in good health. CDR3 in amino acids: CASRPTTGMAGELFF. The CDR3 nucleotides are TGCGCCAGCAGACCTACGACAGGGATGGCCGGGGAGCTGTTTTTT. The entire variable domain, with the rest obtained from reference TRBV5-1 and TRBJ2-2, is as follows: KAGVTQTPRYLIKTRGQQVTLSCSPISGHRSVSWYQQTPGQGLQFLFEYFSETQRNKGNFPGRFSGRQFSNSRSEMNVSTLELGDSALYLCASRPTTGMAGELFFGEGSRLTVL.